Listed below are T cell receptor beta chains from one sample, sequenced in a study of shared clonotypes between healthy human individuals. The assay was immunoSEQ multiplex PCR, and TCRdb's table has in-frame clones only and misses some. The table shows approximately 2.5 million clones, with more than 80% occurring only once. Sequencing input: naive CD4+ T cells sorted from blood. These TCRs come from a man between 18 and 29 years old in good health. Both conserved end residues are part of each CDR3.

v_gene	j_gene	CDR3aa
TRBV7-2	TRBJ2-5	CASSPLAGGQETQYF
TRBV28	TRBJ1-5	CASFAGINQPQHF
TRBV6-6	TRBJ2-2	CASKDGLYNTGELFF
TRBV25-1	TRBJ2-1	CASSETLLAGGQNEQFF
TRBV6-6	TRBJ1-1	CASIQQGLGDTEAFF
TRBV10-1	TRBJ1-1	CASSAQANTEAFF
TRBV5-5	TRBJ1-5	CASSLWGAGVQPQHF
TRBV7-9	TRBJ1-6	CASSSDRDYSPLHF
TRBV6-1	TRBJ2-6	CASSGGSGANVLTF
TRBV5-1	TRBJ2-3	CASSLAGGRPDTQYF
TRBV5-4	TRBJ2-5	CASSHSGGYQETQYF
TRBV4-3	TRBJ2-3	CASSLGAQGAGTDTQYF
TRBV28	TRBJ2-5	CASSPGALVTQETQYF
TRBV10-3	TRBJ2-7	CATRDPDSYEQYF
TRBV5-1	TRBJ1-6	CASSFSGGGRISPLHF
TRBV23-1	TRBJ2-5	CASKAVSRGVPYQETQYF